This T cell receptor beta chain comes out of a study of blood T cell repertoires in COVID-19. Generated by immunoSEQ multiplex PCR, the TCRdb table keeps only in-frame clones and is missing some. The repertoire holds roughly 97,000 clones, with 70% to 90% as singletons. The sequenced material came from peripheral blood. The clonotype comes from a human donor in a cohort sampled during active COVID-19.

The CDR3 nucleotides are TGTGCCAGCTCAAGGACAGGGGGATCCTACGAGCAGTACTTC. It is translated as CASSRTGGSYEQYF. The chain couples TRBV18 to TRBJ2-7, with 10 bases matching TRBD1. The ends lost 5 bases at V and 1 base at J; junction bases unmatched: 2. Per the germline V gene, CDR1 is KGHSH and CDR2 is LQKENI. The CDR3 runs to 14 residues.